This TCR beta chain was retrieved from a study of blood T cell repertoires in COVID-19. Trimming cost V 3 bases and J 7 bases, with 13 bases left between them. CDR3 size: 13 residues. Germline CDR1 is SGHDN and CDR2 is FVKESK. Individuals drawn from around 25 US areas were about 18 to 89 years old. As originally analysed: Nucleated cell counts were estimated from reference gene primer amplification. Method: immunoSEQ multiplex PCR; TCRdb's copy keeps in-frame clones and lacks some. That table gives V, J and clone size, and the DNA gave D and trimming. The sample gives roughly 200,000 clones, 85% of which show up once; approximately 18% is in the top ten.

The chain employs TRBV14 and TRBJ2-7, with D perhaps TRBD2 (6 bases). The sequencing sample was made of PBMCs or T cells enriched from blood (not recorded which). This receptor was taken from a man aged 35 to 55 who had recovered from COVID-19. Here the CDR3 DNA reads TGTGCCAGCAGCCAGTGGAGGGGAGAGGAGCAGTACTTC. This encodes CASSQWRGEEQYF.